These 18 T cell receptor beta chains share one sample of origin, sequenced in a study of Ad26.COV2.S vaccination and SARS-CoV-2 variants. The repertoire was sequenced with immunoSEQ multiplex PCR; TCRdb's copy has only in-frame clones and lacks some. The sample contains some 390,000 clones, about 85% of which appear only once. The sample's treatment: 15 to 20 received Ad26.COV2.S at low or high dose, single or two shots; 5 received placebo; per-sample allocation not given. Sampling was done on day 63 after the first vaccine or placebo injection. The sample was peripheral blood, taken in a trial of Ad26.COV2.S vaccine versus placebo. The receptors stem from a person aged 18-65 years who received the Ad26.COV2.S COVID-19 vaccine or a placebo.

The chain recombines TRBV6-1 with TRBJ1-1, with D possibly being TRBD1 (5 bases). The CDR3 sequence is 16 residues long. The ends were cut back, 2 bases at V and 5 bases at J, with 18 bases in the middle. Germline V lookup: CDR1 MNHNS, CDR2 SASEGT. The DNA for the CDR3 is TGTGCCAGCAGTGAATTTCGGCAGGGTGGCAGGACTGAAGCTTTCTTT. This encodes CASSEFRQGGRTEAFF.

The V gene is TRBV6-6, the J gene TRBJ1-1; D gene ambiguous. Trimming took 0 bases from V and 0 from J, leaving 5 bases between them. CDR3 size: 14 residues. Germline CDR1 MNHNY, CDR2 SVGAGI (reference sequence). The CDR3 region is CASSYSNLNTEAFF. CDR3 nucleotides: TGTGCCAGCAGTTACTCGAATCTGAACACTGAAGCTTTCTTT.

This chain links TRBV7-2 with TRBJ2-1; possibly TRBD1 for D (5 bases). The germline gives CDR1 SGHTA, CDR2 FQGNSA. The CDR3 is 16 amino acids. Trimming took 0 bases from V and 4 from J, leaving 13 bases between them. The CDR3 DNA reads TGTGCCAGCAGCTTAGCGCTAGGGGCCCCTTACAATGAGCAGTTCTTC. It encodes CASSLALGAPYNEQFF.

The chain uses TRBV6-4 and TRBJ2-1; D is undetermined. Looked up from germline, CDR1 is MRHNA and CDR2 is SNTAGT. V lost 6 bases and J 7 bases, leaving 19 bases between the germline ends. CDR3 length equals 15 residues. The CDR3 coding sequence is TGTGCCAGCAGATTTTCGTGGAATGCCGGGAATGAGCAGTTCTTC. Protein sequence: CASRFSWNAGNEQFF.

This rearrangement joins TRBV27 to TRBJ1-1, with D possibly TRBD1 on 6 matching bases. Germline V gives CDR1 MNHEY, CDR2 SMNVEV (reference sequence). V lost 1 base, J lost 0 bases, and 12 bases lay in between. The CDR3 has 16 residues. The CDR3 reads CASSLLTTGLNTEAFF. CDR3 coding DNA: TGTGCCAGCAGTTTATTAACGACAGGACTGAACACTGAAGCTTTCTTT.

This sequence joins TRBV11-2 and TRBJ1-1, with D possibly TRBD1 on 5 matching bases. Germline-derived CDR1 and CDR2 are SGHAT and FQNNGV. Trimming took off 5 bases at V and 1 base at J, with 8 bases between the two ends. The CDR3 extends over 13 amino acids. CDR3 nucleotide sequence: TGTGCCAGCAGCCAAGGACAGAACACTGAAGCTTTCTTT. Translating it yields CASSQGQNTEAFF.

This chain uses TRBV11-2 with TRBJ1-2, with 7 bases identical to TRBD1. Per the germline V gene, CDR1 is SGHAT and CDR2 is FQNNGV. The length of the CDR3 is 14 residues. The ends lost 5 bases at V and 2 bases at J; junction bases unmatched: 5. This CDR3 reads CASSRTGGNYGYTF. The CDR3 DNA follows: TGTGCCAGCAGCCGGACAGGTGGGAACTATGGCTACACCTTC.

The chain has TRBV19 and TRBJ1-3; possibly TRBD1 for D (6 bases). The CDR3 is 16 residues long. V was clipped by 9 bases and J by 3 bases, with 21 bases between them. CDR1 and CDR2 from the germline V gene are LNHDA and SQIVND (reference sequence). CDR3 DNA: TGTGCCAGCCGCCCAGCGGACAGCATAGTTGGAAACACCATATATTTT. Translated: CASRPADSIVGNTIYF. Full variable domain (remainder filled in from reference TRBV19 and TRBJ1-3): DGGITQSPKYLFRKEGQNVTLSCEQNLNHDAMYWYRQDPGQGLRLIYYSQIVNDFQKGDIAEGYSVSREKKESFPLTVTSAQKNPTAFYLCASRPADSIVGNTIYFGEGSWLTVV.

J is TRBJ2-7 and V is TRBV6-1, with a tentative D call TRBD1 (6 bases). In germline, CDR1 is MNHNS, CDR2 SASEGT. Trimming removed 2 bases from V and 2 bases from J, with 10 bases in between. The CDR3 extends over 14 amino acids. The CDR3 nucleotides read TGTGCCAGCAGTGAAAACAGGGCAGCCTACGAGCAGTACTTC. Encoded protein: CASSENRAAYEQYF.

In the case of this clone: The same CDR3 also results from other DNA sequences found in this sample. The chain employs TRBV7-2 and TRBJ1-1, with D uncertain. Germline V gene data show CDR1 as SGHTA and CDR2 as FQGNSA. V was shortened by 1 base and J by 2 bases, with 5 bases between the two germline ends. The CDR3 is made up of 13 amino acids. CDR3 nucleotide sequence: TGTGCCAGCAGCTTAGGCAGAAACACTGAAGCTTTCTTT. Protein sequence: CASSLGRNTEAFF.

This rearrangement joins TRBV5-4 to TRBJ1-3, with D uncertain. V lost 4 bases, J lost 0 bases, and 8 bases lay in between. This CDR3 comprises 14 residues. Germline V gene lookup returns CDR1 SGHNT and CDR2 YYREEE (reference sequence). Written as DNA, the CDR3 is TGTGCCAGCAGCCAGAGTCTCTCTGGAAACACCATATATTTT. This encodes CASSQSLSGNTIYF.

V and J are TRBV2 and TRBJ1-1; TRBD1 aligns across 7 bases. The V gene's germline CDR1 is SNHLY and CDR2 FYNNEI. J lost 4 bases, V lost 10 bases, and 9 bases had no gene match. The CDR3 sequence is 13 residues long. The CDR3 loop reads CATGQVRSTEAFF. DNA for the CDR3: TGTGCCACCGGACAGGTGCGAAGCACTGAAGCTTTCTTT.

The rearrangement links TRBV5-5 to TRBJ2-2; no reliable D call. CDR3 length equals 14 residues. Trimming removed 0 bases at V and 6 bases at J, with 9 bases between. The V gene's germline CDR1 is SGHKS and CDR2 YYEKEE (reference sequence). CDR3 coding DNA: TGTGCCAGCAGCTTGGGTCTAGTTGCCGGGGAGCTGTTTTTT. Translation: CASSLGLVAGELFF.

The chain carries TRBV5-1 and TRBJ1-1; perhaps TRBD1 as D (6 bases). Germline V gives CDR1 SGHRS, CDR2 YFSETQ. The V end was cut by 4 bases, the J end by 4 bases, with 14 bases between. This CDR3 has 14 residues. The CDR3 nucleotides are TGCGCCAGCAGCAGAACAGGGTTGGGCACTGAAGCTTTCTTT. Translation gives CASSRTGLGTEAFF.

The chain joins TRBV7-6 to TRBJ1-4; D possibly corresponds to TRBD1 (5 bases). The V gene's germline CDR1 is SGHVS and CDR2 FNYEAQ. With 0 bases removed from V and 5 bases from J, the gap between germline ends came to 10 bases. CDR3 length: 15 amino acids. The DNA of the CDR3 is TGTGCCAGCAGCTTAGCTGGAGGGGTCAATGAAAAACTGTTTTTT. This gives the protein CASSLAGGVNEKLFF.

This clone was observed once. The rearrangement uses TRBV5-1 and TRBJ2-5; TRBD1 aligns across 8 bases. Germline CDR1 and CDR2: SGHRS and YFSETQ. Germline trimming cut 4 bases from V and 1 base from J; bases unmatched to any gene: 3. This CDR3 is 14 amino acids long. The CDR3 DNA sequence: TGCGCCAGCAGCCACACAGGGGGCCAAGAGACCCAGTACTTC. Translation gives CASSHTGGQETQYF.

V gene TRBV6-5 combines with J gene TRBJ1-3; D not resolved. Trimming left V 4 bases short and J 0 bases short, with 7 bases between. CDR3 size: 14 residues. Germline V gives CDR1 MNHEY, CDR2 SVGAGI. For the CDR3, the DNA is TGTGCCAGCAGTTCTGGATCCTCTGGAAACACCATATATTTT. Its translation is CASSSGSSGNTIYF.

V is TRBV6-5 and J is TRBJ2-4; 8 nucleotides match TRBD2. The CDR3 has 14 residues. The V gene end was trimmed by 6 bases and the J gene end by 6 bases; junction bases not matched to a gene: 7. Germline values: CDR1 MNHEY, CDR2 SVGAGI. The CDR3 DNA is TGTGCCAGCAGCTCGCGGGGGGCGTTAAACATTCAGTACTTC. This sequence encodes CASSSRGALNIQYF.